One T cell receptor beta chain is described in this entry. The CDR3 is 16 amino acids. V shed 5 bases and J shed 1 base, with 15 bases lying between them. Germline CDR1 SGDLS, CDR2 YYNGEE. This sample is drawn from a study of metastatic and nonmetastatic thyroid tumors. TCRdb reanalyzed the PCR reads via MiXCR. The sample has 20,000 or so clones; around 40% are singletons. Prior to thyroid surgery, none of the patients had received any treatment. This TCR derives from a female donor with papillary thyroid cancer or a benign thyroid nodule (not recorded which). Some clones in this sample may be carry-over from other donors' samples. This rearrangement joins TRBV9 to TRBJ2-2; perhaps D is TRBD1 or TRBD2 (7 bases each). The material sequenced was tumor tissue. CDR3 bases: TGTGCCAGCAGAGCGGCGGGGGACAGGAACACCGGGGAGCTGTTTTTT. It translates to CASRAAGDRNTGELFF.